These 11 T cell receptor beta chains share one sample of origin, sequenced in a study of T cell responses to AZD1222 COVID-19 vaccine. Sequenced by immunoSEQ multiplex PCR; TCRdb stores in-frame clones only, minus some. The sample yields about 86,000 clones, 90% seen once. This sample comprised peripheral blood, obtained on day 0 of AZD1222 vaccination. The receptors originated from an adult in good health.

The chain carries TRBV18 and TRBJ1-1, with no clear D. Per the germline V gene, CDR1 is KGHSH and CDR2 is LQKENI. The CDR3 runs to 13 residues. The V end lost 6 bases, the J end lost 7 bases, and 15 bases lay between the germline ends. The CDR3 DNA is TGTGCCAGCTCCCCCTCCCAAGACCTTGAAGCTTTCTTT. Protein sequence: CASSPSQDLEAFF.

This clone was seen once. The chain uses TRBV12-3 or TRBV12-4 and TRBJ1-4, with D unresolved. V lost 6 bases and J lost 5, with 10 bases in between. The CDR3 has 13 amino acids. The CDR3 sequence is CASSSNSNEKLFF. DNA of the CDR3: TGTGCCAGCAGCTCGAACAGCAATGAAAAACTGTTTTTT.

The chain combines TRBV4-1 with TRBJ2-7; D perhaps matches TRBD1 (6 bases). With 1 base removed from V and 6 bases from J, the gap between germline ends came to 13 bases. The CDR3 length is 14 residues. The germline gives CDR1 MGHRA, CDR2 YSYEKL. In DNA form, the CDR3 reads TGCGCCAGCAGCCAAGGCCGAACAGGGCCCGAGCAGTACTTC. Amino acids: CASSQGRTGPEQYF.

By proportion, this clone is large (0.1 to 1%). V usage is TRBV6-5 and J usage is TRBJ2-3, with a possible D match to TRBD2 (7 bases). The V gene lost 4 bases and the J gene lost 8 bases, with 10 bases spanning the gap. The germline V gene has CDR1 MNHEY and CDR2 SVGAGI. The CDR3 spans 12 residues. The CDR3 sequence: CASSWGGGTQYF. The CDR3, as DNA: TGTGCCAGCAGTTGGGGGGGCGGTACGCAGTATTTT.

The chain is built from TRBV7-9 and TRBJ1-4, with D perhaps TRBD1 (6 bases). V was shortened by 0 bases and J by 7 bases, with 12 bases between the two germline ends. The CDR3 consists of 15 residues. Germline CDR1 is SEHNR and CDR2 is FQNEAQ (reference sequence). In DNA form, the CDR3 reads TGTGCCAGCAGCTTAGCTGAGGGGGGTACTGAAAAACTGTTTTTT. This translates into CASSLAEGGTEKLFF.

The chain joins TRBV7-9 to TRBJ2-2, with 7 bases lining up with TRBD2. The CDR3 loop spans 15 amino acids. V lost 2 bases to trimming and J lost 5 bases; unmatched junction nucleotides: 5. Looked up from germline, CDR1 is SEHNR and CDR2 is FQNEAQ (reference sequence). The CDR3 DNA sequence: TGTGCCAGCAGCTTAATGGGGACTACAACCGGGGAGCTGTTTTTT. Its protein product is CASSLMGTTTGELFF.

This sequence joins TRBV2 and TRBJ1-5, with D hard to call. V was shortened by 4 bases and J by 0 bases, with 10 bases between the two germline ends. The CDR3 consists of 15 residues. Germline V lookup: CDR1 SNHLY, CDR2 FYNNEI. The CDR3 reads CASSVRTNSNQPQHF. CDR3 nucleotide sequence: TGTGCCAGCAGTGTCCGGACGAATAGCAATCAGCCCCAGCATTTT.

V is TRBV6-4 and J is TRBJ2-1, with no clear D. The length of the CDR3 is 15 residues. The V gene lost 5 bases and the J gene lost 0 bases, with 11 bases spanning the gap. Per the germline V gene, CDR1 is MRHNA and CDR2 is SNTAGT. CDR3 residues: CASSLDATSYNEQFF. CDR3 sequence (DNA): TGTGCCAGCAGTCTAGACGCCACCTCCTACAATGAGCAGTTCTTC.

CDR3 in amino acids: CASSGDSGGSYEQYF. CDR3 in DNA: TGTGCCAGCAGTGGAGATAGCGGAGGCTCCTACGAGCAGTACTTC. The rearrangement uses TRBV9 and TRBJ2-7; D may be TRBD2 (6 bases). The ends were cut back, 5 bases at V and 0 bases at J, with 15 bases in the middle. Germline-derived CDR1 and CDR2 are SGDLS and YYNGEE. The CDR3 runs 15 residues.

The CDR3 nucleotides are TGTGCCAGCAGCATTGGAAAGTGGCGGGGGGGATTAGAGACCCAGTACTTC. Amino acid sequence: CASSIGKWRGGLETQYF. The V call is TRBV7-2, the J call TRBJ2-5; 9 bases are shared with TRBD2. Looked up from germline, CDR1 is SGHTA and CDR2 is FQGNSA. The CDR3 loop spans 17 amino acids. Trimming removed 5 bases from V and 4 bases from J; junction bases left unmatched: 14.

The chain has TRBV20-1 and TRBJ2-7; D ambiguous. Between the trimmed V and J ends, which lost 1 base and 6 bases, there was a span of 7 bases. This CDR3 has 11 residues. In germline, CDR1 is DFQATT, CDR2 SNEGSKA (reference sequence). The CDR3 region is CSARVVGEQYF. In DNA, the CDR3 is TGCAGTGCTAGAGTAGTCGGCGAGCAGTACTTC.